These T cell receptor beta chains were read from a single sample in a study of blood T cell repertoires in COVID-19. The method was immunoSEQ multiplex PCR; TCRdb's version includes in-frame clones alone and lacks a portion of them. Among roughly 100,000 clones listed, 65% to 85% were seen once. Sequenced: peripheral blood. The receptors stem from a man in his 70s with active or convalescent COVID-19. The CDR3 runs from the conserved cysteine through the conserved F or W. D genes are given only for firm matches. Rows may omit the clone size; those that give it use once, few, many or a size class.

TRBV7-2,TRBJ1-2,-,TRBD1,TGTGCCAGCAGGGGAAAACAGGGGGCCTCAAACTATGGCTACACCTTC,CASRGKQGASNYGYTF
TRBV5-5,TRBJ2-5,-,TRBD2,TGTGCCAGCAGCTTGACGGCTAGCGGAGAAGAGACCCAGTACTTC,CASSLTASGEETQYF
TRBV6-6,TRBJ1-5,-,-,TGTGCCAGCAGTTACTCTCACGGGGGATGGGAGCCCCAGCATTTT,CASSYSHGGWEPQHF
TRBV7-9,TRBJ1-2,few,-,TGTGCCAGCAGCTTAGGAGCAGGGGCCCCCGGTGGCTATGGCTACACCTTC,CASSLGAGAPGGYGYTF
TRBV28,TRBJ2-1,-,-,TGTGCCAGCAGTACTTTTAGCGGATCATACAATGAGCAGTTCTTC,CASSTFSGSYNEQFF
TRBV7-6,TRBJ1-6,-,-,TGTGCCAGCAGCTTAGCGCTGGGCGGGGGATCCTATAATTCACCCCTCCACTTT,CASSLALGGGSYNSPLHF
TRBV9,TRBJ1-2,many,TRBD1,TGTGCCAGCAGCTTCAACAGGGGGGCAAAATATGGCTACACCTTC,CASSFNRGAKYGYTF
TRBV18,TRBJ1-2,few,-,TGTGCCAGCTCACCACCTGGCGGAGAGAGCTCGGGGGGCTACACCTTC,CASSPPGGESSGGYTF
TRBV9,TRBJ1-1,-,-,TGTGCCAGCAGCAAAGGGGGAAACACTGAAGCTTTCTTT,CASSKGGNTEAFF
TRBV18,TRBJ2-3,-,TRBD2,TGTGCCAGCTCACAAACTCCGGGACTAGCCGGTGCAGATACGCAGTATTTT,CASSQTPGLAGADTQYF
TRBV6-1,TRBJ2-1,-,TRBD2,TGTGCCAGCAGTGGGACCTCAGCGGGGGGGCCGGGGAATGAGCAGTTCTTC,CASSGTSAGGPGNEQFF
TRBV19,TRBJ1-3,once,-,TGTGCCAGTAGTCTGGACATCTTCGACTCTGGAAACACCATATATTTT,CASSLDIFDSGNTIYF
TRBV6-5,TRBJ1-2,-,TRBD1,TGTGCCAGCAGTTACTCACGGGACAGCCTCTATGGCTACACCTTC,CASSYSRDSLYGYTF
TRBV7-2,TRBJ2-2,-,-,TGTGCCAGCAGCTTAGCCGGGACTCCGGGGGCCGGGGAGCTGTTTTTT,CASSLAGTPGAGELFF
TRBV2,TRBJ1-5,-,-,TGTGCCAGCAGGGGGGGGACGATCGATCAGCCCCAGCATTTT,CASRGGTIDQPQHF
TRBV5-1,TRBJ2-3,once,TRBD1,TGCGCCAGCAGCTTGTCAGGGGGCCACACAGATACGCAGTATTTT,CASSLSGGHTDTQYF
TRBV29-1,TRBJ1-1,-,TRBD1,TGCGTAGGGACAGGGTGGGAATTCAACACTGAAGCTTTCTTT,CVGTGWEFNTEAFF
TRBV10-3,TRBJ2-7,-,TRBD1,TGTGCCATCAGTGATACAGGGGTCCTAAACTACGAGCAGTACTTC,CAISDTGVLNYEQYF
TRBV2,TRBJ1-5,-,-,TGTGCCAGCAGTGAAGTAAATAGCAATCAGCCCCAGCATTTT,CASSEVNSNQPQHF
TRBV27,TRBJ1-1,-,-,TGTGCCAGCAGACCCGGGGGGAGGGCCACTGAAGCTTTCTTT,CASRPGGRATEAFF
TRBV18,TRBJ2-1,-,-,TGTGCCAGCTCACCAACATATCATGAGCAGTTCTTC,CASSPTYHEQFF
TRBV27,TRBJ2-1,-,TRBD2,TGTGCCAGCAGACTTACTAGCGGGGGTTACAATGAGCAGTTCTTC,CASRLTSGGYNEQFF
TRBV6-2/TRBV6-3,TRBJ1-6,-,-,TGTGCCAGCAGCCCGGACAGTAATTCACCCCTCCACTTT,CASSPDSNSPLHF
TRBV6-2/TRBV6-3,TRBJ1-5,-,-,TGTGCCAGCAGCCGGACAGGCAATCAGCCCCAGCATTTT,CASSRTGNQPQHF
TRBV9,TRBJ1-3,-,-,TGTGCCAGCAGCTGGGGCTACCTAGCTGGAAACACCATATATTTT,CASSWGYLAGNTIYF
TRBV10-3,TRBJ1-1,-,TRBD1,TGTGCCACTCAGGGACAGAACATGAACACTGAAGCTTTCTTT,CATQGQNMNTEAFF
TRBV5-5,TRBJ1-1,-,-,TGTGCCAGCAGCTTTCAACAGGGATGGAACACTGAAGCTTTCTTT,CASSFQQGWNTEAFF
TRBV5-8,TRBJ2-5,-,-,TGTGCCAGCAGCTTGGAGGGGAAGACCCAGTACTTC,CASSLEGKTQYF
TRBV14,TRBJ2-7,once,-,TGTGCCAGCAGCCAAGGGGCCAAGAGCTCCTACGAGCAGTACTTC,CASSQGAKSSYEQYF
TRBV7-2,TRBJ2-1,-,TRBD2,TGTGCCAGCAGCTCGAGCGGGGGGGCAAGGGAGCAGTTCTTC,CASSSSGGAREQFF
TRBV7-9,TRBJ1-1,-,-,TGTGCCAGCAGCTTCAGCGGGAACACTGAAGCTTTCTTT,CASSFSGNTEAFF
TRBV28,TRBJ2-5,-,TRBD1,TGTGCCAGCAGGGGACAGGGTTGGGAGACCCAGTACTTC,CASRGQGWETQYF
TRBV28,TRBJ2-5,-,TRBD1,TGTGCCAGCACCCCTCCCGGGACAGGAAAAGAGACCCAGTACTTC,CASTPPGTGKETQYF
TRBV5-1,TRBJ1-1,-,TRBD1,TGCGCCAGCAGCTTGGGATTTGGGACAGGAGACGAAGCTTTCTTT,CASSLGFGTGDEAFF
TRBV5-6,TRBJ1-2,-,TRBD1,TGTGCCAGCAGCTTGGGCGGGACAGACTATGGCTACACCTTC,CASSLGGTDYGYTF
TRBV3-1/TRBV3-2,TRBJ1-1,-,-,TGTGCCAGCAGCCAAGGCCGCCAGGGGAGAACTGAAGCTTTCTTT,CASSQGRQGRTEAFF
TRBV11-2,TRBJ2-7,-,TRBD1,TGTGCCAGCAGCCGATGGGGACAGGGCACCTACGAGCAGTACTTC,CASSRWGQGTYEQYF
TRBV3-1/TRBV3-2,TRBJ2-2,few,TRBD1,TGTGCCAGCAGCCCCCGAGACAGGGGAACCGGGGAGCTGTTTTTT,CASSPRDRGTGELFF
TRBV7-9,TRBJ2-1,-,-,TGTGCCAGCAGCTTAGTCTCAGGGTTCGACAATGAGCAGTTCTTC,CASSLVSGFDNEQFF
TRBV28,TRBJ2-2,-,TRBD2,TGTGCCAGCAGTTTAGCGGGGGGCTTCGGGGAGCTGTTTTTT,CASSLAGGFGELFF
TRBV5-6,TRBJ1-3,-,-,TGTGCCAGCAGCTTGGGACAGTCTGGAAACACCATATATTTT,CASSLGQSGNTIYF
TRBV28,TRBJ1-2,-,TRBD1,TGTGCCAGCAGTTTAGCCGGGACAGGGCTTATGCTTGGCTACACCTTC,CASSLAGTGLMLGYTF
TRBV19,TRBJ1-2,-,TRBD1,TGTGCCAGTAGGACCAGCTGGACAGGGGGCGGCTACACCTTC,CASRTSWTGGGYTF
TRBV5-1,TRBJ1-2,-,TRBD1,TGCGCCAGCAGCCCTGGGACAGGGATTAGCTATGGCTACACCTTC,CASSPGTGISYGYTF
TRBV7-2,TRBJ1-2,-,-,TGTGCCAGCAGCTTAGCAGGGCGGGGGAGGGATCTGGCTAACTATGGCTACACCTTC,CASSLAGRGRDLANYGYTF
TRBV13,TRBJ2-1,-,TRBD1,TGTGCCAGCAGCCATGGAGGGACAGGACTTTTGGATGAGCAGTTCTTC,CASSHGGTGLLDEQFF
TRBV6-5,TRBJ1-5,-,TRBD1,TGTGCCAGCGGACAGGGGATAGTCGGCAATCAGCCCCAGCATTTT,CASGQGIVGNQPQHF
TRBV29-1,TRBJ1-5,-,TRBD1,TGCAGCGTTCAACAGGGGGCGTCCGGCAATCAGCCCCAGCATTTT,CSVQQGASGNQPQHF
TRBV18,TRBJ1-2,-,TRBD1,TGTGCCAGCTCACCACTGGGACAGGGGGCCGGTGGCTACACCTTC,CASSPLGQGAGGYTF
TRBV2,TRBJ2-3,-,TRBD2,TGTGCCAGCAGCTCCGTTAGCGGGGCGAGCACAGATACGCAGTATTTT,CASSSVSGASTDTQYF
TRBV20-1,TRBJ2-2,-,TRBD1,TGCAGTGCTAGTAATAGGGTTGGGACAGGGCACACCGGGGAGCTGTTTTTT,CSASNRVGTGHTGELFF
TRBV5-1,TRBJ1-3,-,-,TGCGCCAGCAGCTTGTCGTGGGCGAACTCTGGAAACACCATATATTTT,CASSLSWANSGNTIYF
TRBV5-1,TRBJ1-6,-,-,TGCGCCAGCAGCATACCACAGAGCTCCTATAATTCACCCCTCCACTTT,CASSIPQSSYNSPLHF
TRBV28,TRBJ1-5,few,TRBD1,TGTGCCAGCAGCCCTGGACAGGAGGGACAGCCCCAGCATTTT,CASSPGQEGQPQHF